This TCR beta chain was recorded in a study of blood T cell repertoires in COVID-19. V lost 4 bases, J lost 2 bases, and 4 bases stayed unmatched. CDR3 size: 14 residues. Germline CDR1 and CDR2: SGDLS and YYNGEE. Cohort assignment relied on participant-reported clinical history. Symptom resolution, clearance, or two negative PCRs marked donors in Cohort 3 as recovered. Source study methods: Estimation of nucleated cell counts relied on the amplification of reference gene primers. The data were produced by immunoSEQ multiplex PCR, yet TCRdb's version contains in-frame clones alone and is incomplete. V, J and clone size are those of that table, while D and trimming were read from the DNA. The data show 150,000 to 170,000 clones, under 90% seen once.

The sequencing sample was made of PBMCs or T cells enriched from blood (not recorded which). The receptor's source is a man in his fifties or sixties who had recovered from COVID-19. V usage is TRBV9 and J usage is TRBJ2-3; TRBD2 agrees at 7 bases. CDR3 in DNA: TGTGCCAGCAGCCCCGGGGGGTACACAGATACGCAGTATTTT. It translates to CASSPGGYTDTQYF.